These 27 T cell receptor beta chains were sequenced from one sample in a study of OX40 agonist ivuxolimab in advanced cancers. The library was built by means of the immunoSEQ multiplex PCR assay. Here the immuneACCESS table is served through TCRdb, limited to in-frame sequences with V and J called. Missing clones are a known gap in these copies; in checked studies unresolved V genes cover under half, and the rest lacks a known reason. Within this sample are 15,000 to 20,000 clones, with approximately 87% of them counted one time only. Of the sample, roughly 30% is held by the ten largest clones. The sample in question was CD4+ or CD8+ T cells sorted from blood, obtained in a trial of the OX40 agonist ivuxolimab. These receptors all stem from an adult with an advanced solid tumor such as melanoma, head and neck, liver or kidney cancer.

The rearrangement links TRBV6-4 to TRBJ1-2; a weak D match, TRBD1 (5 bases). From germline, CDR1 is MRHNA and CDR2 SNTAGT. The CDR3 has 13 amino acids. Deletions cut 0 bases from V and 8 bases from J, with 10 bases between. CDR3 in DNA: TGTGCCAGCAGTGACTCGCAGGGAGAAGGCTACACCTTC. This codes for CASSDSQGEGYTF.

The rearrangement uses TRBV7-6 and TRBJ2-7, with D perhaps TRBD1 or TRBD2 (6 bases each). From germline, CDR1 is SGHVS and CDR2 FNYEAQ. The germline V and J ends were trimmed by 3 bases and 6 bases, with 9 bases remaining between them. CDR3 size: 12 residues. The CDR3: CASSFRGGEQYF. CDR3 DNA: TGTGCCAGCAGCTTCAGGGGAGGCGAGCAGTACTTC.

The chain couples TRBV14 to TRBJ1-1, with D unresolved. Trimming cost V 5 bases and J 12 bases, with 13 bases left between them. CDR1 is SGHDN, CDR2 FVKESK, per germline. The CDR3 extends over 11 amino acids. The CDR3 loop is CASSEEGATFF. The CDR3 region has the DNA TGTGCCAGCAGCGAGGAGGGTGCAACTTTCTTT.

The table lists this clone with a count of one. The chain carries TRBV28 and TRBJ1-2, with TRBD1 matching 8 bases. The CDR3 covers 18 residues. V lost 5 bases and J lost 5; bases outside the gene matches: 19. From germline, CDR1 is MDHEN and CDR2 SYDVKM. The DNA for the CDR3 is TGTGCCAGCAGTGTCCACCAACCAAAGGGACAGGCGTTTTATGGCTACACCTTC. Residues: CASSVHQPKGQAFYGYTF.

The chain employs TRBV6-6 and TRBJ1-5; no clear D. The CDR3 consists of 16 residues. V lost 0 bases and J 6 bases, leaving 15 bases between the germline ends. Germline-derived CDR1 and CDR2 are MNHNY and SVGAGI (reference sequence). CDR3 bases: TGTGCCAGCAGTTACTCGATCAGGCAGCTTGGTCAGCCCCAGCATTTT. This gives the protein CASSYSIRQLGQPQHF.

Only one count was recorded for this clone. V gene TRBV5-1 combines with J gene TRBJ2-5, with a tentative D call TRBD2 (6 bases). Germline V lookup: CDR1 SGHRS, CDR2 YFSETQ. CDR3 length: 13 residues. Trimming cost V 2 bases and J 3 bases, with 8 bases left between them. The CDR3 sequence is CASSFPGEETQYF. The CDR3 DNA reads TGCGCCAGCAGCTTCCCGGGGGAAGAGACCCAGTACTTC.

This clone was picked up one time. The gene calls are TRBV28 and TRBJ2-5; D not certain. TRBJ2-7 explains the end of the DNA better; the J call may be wrong. Germline-derived CDR1 and CDR2 are MDHEN and SYDVKM. The CDR3 loop spans 13 amino acids. The CDR3 sequence is CASREDRTYEQYF. The CDR3 DNA sequence: TGTGCCAGCAGAGAGGATCGGACCTACGAGCAGTACTTC.

V gene TRBV13 combines with J gene TRBJ2-1; tentatively, D is TRBD1 or TRBD2 (6 bases each). The V gene lost 5 bases and the J gene lost 0 bases, with 20 bases spanning the gap. The CDR3 is made up of 18 amino acids. The germline V gene has CDR1 PRHDT and CDR2 FYEKMQ (reference sequence). CDR3 coding DNA: TGTGCCAGCAGCGGACAGCCCTCTAGCGACTCCTCCTACAATGAGCAGTTCTTC. Translation: CASSGQPSSDSSYNEQFF.

The chain is built from TRBV5-6 and TRBJ2-2; TRBD2 agrees at 10 bases. The CDR3 has 18 residues. V shed 4 bases, J shed 4 bases, and the junction held 13 bases outside the gene matches. CDR1 and CDR2 (germline): SGHDT, YYEEEE. As DNA, the CDR3 is TGTGCCAGCAGCCCAGACTTACCGGGACTAGCGAGCACCGGGGAGCTGTTTTTT. As protein: CASSPDLPGLASTGELFF.

The V gene is TRBV27, the J gene TRBJ1-5, with D perhaps matching TRBD1 (6 bases). V was clipped by 0 bases and J by 6 bases, with 12 bases between them. There are 15 residues in the CDR3. Germline V gives CDR1 MNHEY, CDR2 SMNVEV (reference sequence). The CDR3 protein is CASSLSWGAGQPQHF. In DNA form, the CDR3 reads TGTGCCAGCAGTTTATCGTGGGGGGCAGGTCAGCCCCAGCATTTT.

The chain carries TRBV4-3 and TRBJ1-2; 7 bases are shared with TRBD1. Losses at the gene ends were 0 bases for V and 3 bases for J; bases not matched to a gene: 1. The germline V gene encodes CDR1 LGHNA and CDR2 YSLEER. CDR3 length equals 14 residues. CDR3 protein: CASSQEGQYYGYTF. In DNA form, the CDR3 reads TGCGCCAGCAGCCAAGAGGGACAGTACTATGGCTACACCTTC.

This clone was seen a handful of times. The chain has TRBV27 and TRBJ1-1; 9 positions agree with TRBD1. V lost 0 bases to trimming and J lost 6 bases; unmatched junction nucleotides: 2. CDR1 and CDR2 from the germline V gene are MNHEY and SMNVEV (reference sequence). This CDR3 is 14 amino acids long. CDR3 DNA sequence: TGTGCCAGCAGTTTATCGGGACAGGGCCCTGAAGCTTTCTTT. Residues: CASSLSGQGPEAFF.

The rearrangement joins TRBV29-1 to TRBJ2-7; no clear D gene. Deletions cut 7 bases from V and 0 bases from J, with 13 bases between. Germline CDR1 SQVTM, CDR2 ANQGSEA. The CDR3 contains 13 residues. CDR3 residues: CSAPADGSYEQYF. The DNA for the CDR3 is TGCAGCGCACCTGCGGACGGCTCCTACGAGCAGTACTTC.

This sequence joins TRBV12-5 and TRBJ2-2, with D unresolved. Trimming left V 0 bases short and J 1 base short, with 12 bases between. The CDR3 runs to 17 residues. Germline values: CDR1 LGHNT, CDR2 FRNRAP. The CDR3 DNA reads as TGTGCTAGTGGTTTGGTACACCCCTCGGGGAACACCGGGGAGCTGTTTTTT. Its protein product is CASGLVHPSGNTGELFF. Full variable domain (remainder filled in from reference TRBV12-5 and TRBJ2-2): DARVTQTPRHKVTEMGQEVTMRCQPILGHNTVFWYRQTMMQGLELLAYFRNRAPLDDSGMPKDRFSAEMPDATLATLKIQPSEPRDSAVYFCASGLVHPSGNTGELFFGEGSRLTVL.

The chain couples TRBV1 to TRBJ2-7; the table gives TRBD2 as D, unverified against the DNA. TRBV1 is assigned pseudogene status. This CDR3 is 21 amino acids long. This CDR3 reads CTSSQARRTSGRIPHSYEQYF. For the CDR3, the DNA is TGCACCAGCAGCCAAGCTAGAAGGACTAGCGGGAGGATCCCTCACTCCTACGAGCAGTACTTC.

This clone was found a few times. The rearrangement joins TRBV11-3 to TRBJ2-7, with D tentatively TRBD1 or TRBD2 (5 bases each). CDR3 size: 14 residues. Trimming shortened V by 1 base and J by 2 bases, and 9 bases separated the two germline ends. Germline V lookup: CDR1 SGHNT, CDR2 YENEEA. Here the CDR3 reads CASSLAGAAYEQYF. CDR3 bases: TGTGCCAGCAGCTTAGCCGGGGCCGCCTACGAGCAGTACTTC.

This rearrangement joins TRBV27 to TRBJ2-1; D uncertain. The V gene's germline CDR1 is MNHEY and CDR2 SMNVEV (reference sequence). Trimming left V 7 bases short and J 1 base short, with 17 bases between. The CDR3 contains 16 residues. CDR3 DNA sequence: TGTGCCAGCACATTCGGTCGGCGGCTATCCTACAATGAGCAGTTCTTC. This sequence encodes CASTFGRRLSYNEQFF.

The gene calls are TRBV10-3 and TRBJ1-4, with a tentative D call TRBD1 (5 bases). From germline, CDR1 is ENHRY and CDR2 SYGVKD. Trimming removed 10 bases from V and 3 bases from J, with 9 bases in between. The CDR3 has 12 residues. This CDR3 is CATREANEKLFF. The CDR3 bases are TGTGCCACCAGGGAAGCTAATGAAAAACTGTTTTTT.

J is TRBJ1-1 and V is TRBV5-1; no clear D gene. Germline CDR1 is SGHRS and CDR2 is YFSETQ. V was cut by 3 bases and J by 3 bases, with 15 bases left in between. The CDR3 totals 15 residues. As DNA, the CDR3 is TGCGCCAGCAGCTCGGGAACGGGCGCGTACACTGAAGCTTTCTTT. It yields the protein CASSSGTGAYTEAFF.

The V call is TRBV7-9, the J call TRBJ2-3; D ambiguous. This CDR3 is built from 15 residues. The germline V and J ends were trimmed by 5 bases and 0 bases, with 12 bases remaining between them. Germline CDR1 SEHNR, CDR2 FQNEAQ (reference sequence). CDR3 loop: CASSVGRVSTDTQYF. The CDR3 bases are TGTGCCAGCAGCGTCGGACGTGTTAGCACAGATACGCAGTATTTT.

The rearrangement links TRBV28 to TRBJ2-3, with D perhaps matching TRBD2 (6 bases). This CDR3 is built from 12 residues. Trimming shortened V by 8 bases and J by 4 bases, and 10 bases separated the two germline ends. Germline V lookup: CDR1 MDHEN, CDR2 SYDVKM. CDR3 coding DNA: TGTGCCAGCTTCCGCGGGGCAGATACGCAGTATTTT. As protein: CASFRGADTQYF.

This rearrangement joins TRBV19 to TRBJ1-4, with D possibly being TRBD1 (5 bases). The CDR3 runs to 15 residues. V was trimmed by 5 bases and J by 1 base, leaving 11 bases between them. Germline V gene data show CDR1 as LNHDA and CDR2 as SQIVND (reference sequence). As DNA, the CDR3 is TGTGCCAGTAGTGGGGCGACGGGAACTAATGAAAAACTGTTTTTT. This sequence encodes CASSGATGTNEKLFF. Supplemented by reference TRBV19 and TRBJ1-4, the full variable domain reads DGGITQSPKYLFRKEGQNVTLSCEQNLNHDAMYWYRQDPGQGLRLIYYSQIVNDFQKGDIAEGYSVSREKKESFPLTVTSAQKNPTAFYLCASSGATGTNEKLFFGSGTQLSVL.

This clone was observed once. The J gene is TRBJ2-5, the V gene TRBV28; D may match TRBD1 or TRBD2 (5 bases each). The germline V gene encodes CDR1 MDHEN and CDR2 SYDVKM. This CDR3 region has 17 residues. The germline V and J ends were trimmed by 3 bases and 2 bases, with 19 bases remaining between them. CDR3 coding DNA: TGTGCCAGCAGTTTTGGGGTTGGGGGTTTAACGCAAGAGACCCAGTACTTC. Protein product: CASSFGVGGLTQETQYF.

This chain uses TRBV28 with TRBJ2-5; 10 bases are shared with TRBD2. The J call could be wrong; TRBJ2-7 is a better fit for the DNA end. Germline CDR1 and CDR2: MDHEN and SYDVKM. CDR3 size: 16 residues. The chain's CDR3 is CASSWTLAGDGYEQYF. CDR3 DNA sequence: TGTGCCAGCAGTTGGACCCTAGCGGGAGACGGCTACGAGCAGTACTTC.

This clone was recorded once. This rearrangement joins TRBV21-1 to TRBJ2-5; the table names TRBD1, a call not compared with the DNA. TRBV21-1 is assigned pseudogene status. The CDR3 has 16 amino acids. The CDR3 nucleotides are TGTGCCAGCAGCAAACTGCCCCAGGGCCTCCAAGAGACCCAGTACTTC. Translated: CASSKLPQGLQETQYF.

The V and J genes are TRBV4-1 and TRBJ2-3; 7 bases are shared with TRBD2. V gave up 8 bases and J gave up 0 bases; unmatched junction bases: 8. Germline values: CDR1 MGHRA, CDR2 YSYEKL. This CDR3 contains 15 residues. In DNA, the CDR3 is TGCGCCAGCTCAGAACTAGCGATTAGCACAGATACGCAGTATTTT. Its translation is CASSELAISTDTQYF.

The rearrangement uses TRBV7-8 and TRBJ2-7; no clear D gene. With 5 bases removed from V and 2 bases from J, the gap between germline ends came to 13 bases. Germline V lookup: CDR1 SGHVS, CDR2 FQNEAQ. This CDR3 spans 14 amino acids. The CDR3 sequence: CASSPRDGPYEQYF. CDR3 coding DNA: TGTGCCAGCAGCCCAAGAGACGGCCCCTACGAGCAGTACTTC.